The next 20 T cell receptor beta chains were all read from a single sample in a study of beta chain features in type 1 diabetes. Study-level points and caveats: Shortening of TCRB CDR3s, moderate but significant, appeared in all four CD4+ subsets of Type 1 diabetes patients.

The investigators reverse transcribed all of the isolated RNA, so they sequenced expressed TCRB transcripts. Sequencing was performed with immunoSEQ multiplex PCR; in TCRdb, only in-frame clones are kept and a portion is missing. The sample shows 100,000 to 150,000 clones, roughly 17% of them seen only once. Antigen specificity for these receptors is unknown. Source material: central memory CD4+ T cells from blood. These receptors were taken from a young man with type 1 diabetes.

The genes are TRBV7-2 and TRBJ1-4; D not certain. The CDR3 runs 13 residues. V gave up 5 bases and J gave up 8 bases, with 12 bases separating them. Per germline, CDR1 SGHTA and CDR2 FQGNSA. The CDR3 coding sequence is TGTGCCAGCAGCCAACAGATTTCCGAAAAACTGTTTTTT. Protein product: CASSQQISEKLFF.

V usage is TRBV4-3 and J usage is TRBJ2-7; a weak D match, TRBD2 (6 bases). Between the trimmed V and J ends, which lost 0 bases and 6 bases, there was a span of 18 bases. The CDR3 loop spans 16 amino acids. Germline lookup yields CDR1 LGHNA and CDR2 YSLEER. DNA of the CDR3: TGCGCCAGCAGCCAAGATTTGGGCTCCTTCGGGGGCGAGCAGTACTTC. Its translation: CASSQDLGSFGGEQYF.

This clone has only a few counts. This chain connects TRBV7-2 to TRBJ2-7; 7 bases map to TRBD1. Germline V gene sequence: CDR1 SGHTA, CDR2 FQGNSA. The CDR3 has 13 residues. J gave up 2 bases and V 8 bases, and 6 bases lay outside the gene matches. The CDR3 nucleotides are TGTGCCAGCGGACGACAGGGCGCCTACGAGCAGTACTTC. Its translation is CASGRQGAYEQYF.

CDR3 nucleotides: TGCAGCGTGGACAGATCGAACACCGGGGAGCTGTTTTTT. Its translation is CSVDRSNTGELFF. The genes are TRBV29-1 and TRBJ2-2; the D gene is possibly TRBD1 (6 bases). The CDR3 consists of 13 residues. Germline CDR1 is SQVTM and CDR2 is ANQGSEA. Trimming cost V 6 bases and J 0 bases, with 8 bases left between them.

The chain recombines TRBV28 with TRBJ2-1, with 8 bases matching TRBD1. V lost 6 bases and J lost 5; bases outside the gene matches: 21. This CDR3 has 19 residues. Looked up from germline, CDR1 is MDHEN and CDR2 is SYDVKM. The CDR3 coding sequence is TGTGCCAGCAGCCTTCTCTGGACAGGGAGAACCCGTCAACACAATGAGCAGTTCTTC. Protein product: CASSLLWTGRTRQHNEQFF.

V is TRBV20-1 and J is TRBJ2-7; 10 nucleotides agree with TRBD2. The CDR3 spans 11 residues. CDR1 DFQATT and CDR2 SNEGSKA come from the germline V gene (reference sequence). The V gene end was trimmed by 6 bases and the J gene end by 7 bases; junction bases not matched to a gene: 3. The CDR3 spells CSAASGGEQYF. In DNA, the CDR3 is TGCAGTGCCGCTAGCGGGGGAGAGCAGTACTTC.

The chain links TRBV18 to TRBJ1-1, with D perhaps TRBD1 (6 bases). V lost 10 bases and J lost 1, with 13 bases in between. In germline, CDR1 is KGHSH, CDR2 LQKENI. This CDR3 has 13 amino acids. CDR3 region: CATLTGENTEAFF. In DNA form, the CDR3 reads TGTGCCACCTTGACAGGTGAGAACACTGAAGCTTTCTTT.

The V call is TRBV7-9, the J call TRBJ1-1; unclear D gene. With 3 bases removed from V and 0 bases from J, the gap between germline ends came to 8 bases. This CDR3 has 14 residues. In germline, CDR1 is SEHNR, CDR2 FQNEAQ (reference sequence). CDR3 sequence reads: CASSLAGMNTEAFF. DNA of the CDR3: TGTGCCAGCAGCTTGGCGGGCATGAACACTGAAGCTTTCTTT.

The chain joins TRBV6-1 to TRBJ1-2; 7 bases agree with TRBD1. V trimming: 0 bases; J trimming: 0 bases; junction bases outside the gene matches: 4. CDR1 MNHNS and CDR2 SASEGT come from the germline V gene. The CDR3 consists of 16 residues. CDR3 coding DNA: TGTGCCAGCAGTGAAGCGCTGGGACAGACTAACTATGGCTACACCTTC. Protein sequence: CASSEALGQTNYGYTF.

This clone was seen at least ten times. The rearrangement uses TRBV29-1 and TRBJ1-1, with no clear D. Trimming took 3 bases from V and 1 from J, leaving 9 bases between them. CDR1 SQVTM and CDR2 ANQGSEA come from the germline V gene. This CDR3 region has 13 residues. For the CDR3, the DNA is TGCAGCGTTGATTCACAGTCGAACACTGAAGCTTTCTTT. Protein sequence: CSVDSQSNTEAFF.

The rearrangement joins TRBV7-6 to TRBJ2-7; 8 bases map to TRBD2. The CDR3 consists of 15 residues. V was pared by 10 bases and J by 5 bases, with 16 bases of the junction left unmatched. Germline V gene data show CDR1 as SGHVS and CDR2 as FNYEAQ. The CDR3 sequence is CATPPSGTRAHEQYF. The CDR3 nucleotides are TGTGCCACCCCGCCCTCCGGGACTAGGGCCCACGAGCAGTACTTC.

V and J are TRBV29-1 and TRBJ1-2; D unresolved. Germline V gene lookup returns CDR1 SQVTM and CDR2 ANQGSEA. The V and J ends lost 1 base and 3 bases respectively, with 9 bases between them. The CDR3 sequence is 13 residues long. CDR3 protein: CSVEVSRYYGYTF. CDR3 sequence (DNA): TGCAGCGTTGAAGTCTCCAGATACTATGGCTACACCTTC.

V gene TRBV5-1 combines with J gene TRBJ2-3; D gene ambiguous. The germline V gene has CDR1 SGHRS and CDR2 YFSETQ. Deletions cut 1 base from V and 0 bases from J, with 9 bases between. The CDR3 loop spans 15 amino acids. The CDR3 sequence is CASSLSLASTDTQYF. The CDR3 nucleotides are TGCGCCAGCAGCTTGTCACTGGCTAGCACAGATACGCAGTATTTT.

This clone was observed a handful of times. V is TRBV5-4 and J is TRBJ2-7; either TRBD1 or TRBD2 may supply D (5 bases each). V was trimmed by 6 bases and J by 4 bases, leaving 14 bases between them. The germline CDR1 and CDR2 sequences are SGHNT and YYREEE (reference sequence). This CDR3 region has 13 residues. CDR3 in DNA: TGTGCCAGCACCACGGGGACGAATTACGAGCAGTACTTC. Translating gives CASTTGTNYEQYF.

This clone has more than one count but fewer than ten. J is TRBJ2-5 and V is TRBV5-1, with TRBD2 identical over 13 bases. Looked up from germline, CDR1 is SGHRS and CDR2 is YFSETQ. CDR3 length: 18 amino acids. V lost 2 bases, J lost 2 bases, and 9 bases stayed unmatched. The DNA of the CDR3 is TGCGCCAGCAGCTTTTCGACTAGCGGGGGGTCATATCAAGAGACCCAGTACTTC. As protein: CASSFSTSGGSYQETQYF.

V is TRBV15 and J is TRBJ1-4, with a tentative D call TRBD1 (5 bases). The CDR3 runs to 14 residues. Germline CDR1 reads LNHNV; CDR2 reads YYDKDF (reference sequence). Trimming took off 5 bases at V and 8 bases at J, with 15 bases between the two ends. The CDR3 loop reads CATSGRGGSEKLFF. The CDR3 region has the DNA TGTGCCACCAGCGGCCGGGGGGGGAGCGAAAAACTGTTTTTT.

The CDR3 DNA is TGTGCCAGCACCAAGGCCAGCACAGATACGCAGTATTTT. It encodes CASTKASTDTQYF. V is TRBV11-2 and J is TRBJ2-3; D is unresolved. Trimming left V 7 bases short and J 0 bases short, with 8 bases between. Germline V gene lookup returns CDR1 SGHAT and CDR2 FQNNGV. The CDR3 is 13 residues long.

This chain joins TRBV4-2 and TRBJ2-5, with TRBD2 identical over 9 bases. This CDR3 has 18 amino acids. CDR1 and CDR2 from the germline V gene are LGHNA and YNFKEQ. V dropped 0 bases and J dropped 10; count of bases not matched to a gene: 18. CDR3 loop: CASSQDRGVAGAQEGQYF. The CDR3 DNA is TGTGCCAGCAGCCAAGATCGTGGAGTAGCGGGGGCCCAGGAGGGCCAGTACTTC.

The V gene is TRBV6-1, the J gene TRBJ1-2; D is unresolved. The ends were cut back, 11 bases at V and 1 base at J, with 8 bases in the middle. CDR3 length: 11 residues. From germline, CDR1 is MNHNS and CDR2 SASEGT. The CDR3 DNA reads TGTGCCTGCTTTCTTAACTATGGCTACACCTTC. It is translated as CACFLNYGYTF.

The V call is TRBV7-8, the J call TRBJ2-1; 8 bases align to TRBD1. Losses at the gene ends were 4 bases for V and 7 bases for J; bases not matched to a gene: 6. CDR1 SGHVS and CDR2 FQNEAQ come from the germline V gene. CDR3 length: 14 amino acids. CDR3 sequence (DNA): TGTGCCAGCAGCTCCCGGACAGGGTCTAATGAGCAGTTCTTC. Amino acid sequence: CASSSRTGSNEQFF.